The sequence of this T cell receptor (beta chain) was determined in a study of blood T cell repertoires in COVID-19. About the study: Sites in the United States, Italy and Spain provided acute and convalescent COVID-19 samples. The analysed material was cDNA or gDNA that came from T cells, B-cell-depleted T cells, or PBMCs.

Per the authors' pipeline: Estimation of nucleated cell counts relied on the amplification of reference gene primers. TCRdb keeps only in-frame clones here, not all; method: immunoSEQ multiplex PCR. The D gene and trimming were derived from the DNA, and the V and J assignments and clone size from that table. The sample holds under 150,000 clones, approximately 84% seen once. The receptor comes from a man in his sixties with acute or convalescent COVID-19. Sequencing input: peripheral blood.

The CDR3 region has the DNA TGTGCCAGCAGTGTCCCGACAGGTGGGACTAATGAAAAACTGTTTTTT. Encoded protein: CASSVPTGGTNEKLFF. The chain has TRBV6-1 and TRBJ1-4; D perhaps matches TRBD1 (6 bases). V lost 4 bases, J lost 2 bases, and 14 bases lay in between. Germline assignment: CDR1 MNHNS and CDR2 SASEGT. The CDR3 loop spans 16 amino acids.